This T cell receptor beta chain was identified during a study of cytomegalovirus exposure and HLA in healthy donors. Study observations and caveats: When the data were analyzed later, several of the most significant clusters appeared to be linked to common viral pathogens.

A multiplex PCR was run with 60 Vbeta primers and 13 Jbeta primers. Clones were sequenced by immunoSEQ multiplex PCR, and TCRdb holds only the in-frame ones, with some missing. The sample has around 170,000 clones, roughly 88% seen once. Germline V gene lookup returns CDR1 MNHNS and CDR2 SASEGT. Trimming removed 4 bases at V and 1 base at J, with 10 bases between. The CDR3 consists of 14 residues. Comment on this clone: Its antigen is still unknown.

This chain links TRBV6-1 with TRBJ1-1, with D possibly being TRBD1 (5 bases). The clonotype comes from a woman between 18 and 29 years old in good health and CMV-seronegative. The sample was PBMCs. CDR3 loop: CASSGGASNTEAFF. CDR3 coding DNA: TGTGCCAGCAGTGGGGGCGCCTCGAACACTGAAGCTTTCTTT.